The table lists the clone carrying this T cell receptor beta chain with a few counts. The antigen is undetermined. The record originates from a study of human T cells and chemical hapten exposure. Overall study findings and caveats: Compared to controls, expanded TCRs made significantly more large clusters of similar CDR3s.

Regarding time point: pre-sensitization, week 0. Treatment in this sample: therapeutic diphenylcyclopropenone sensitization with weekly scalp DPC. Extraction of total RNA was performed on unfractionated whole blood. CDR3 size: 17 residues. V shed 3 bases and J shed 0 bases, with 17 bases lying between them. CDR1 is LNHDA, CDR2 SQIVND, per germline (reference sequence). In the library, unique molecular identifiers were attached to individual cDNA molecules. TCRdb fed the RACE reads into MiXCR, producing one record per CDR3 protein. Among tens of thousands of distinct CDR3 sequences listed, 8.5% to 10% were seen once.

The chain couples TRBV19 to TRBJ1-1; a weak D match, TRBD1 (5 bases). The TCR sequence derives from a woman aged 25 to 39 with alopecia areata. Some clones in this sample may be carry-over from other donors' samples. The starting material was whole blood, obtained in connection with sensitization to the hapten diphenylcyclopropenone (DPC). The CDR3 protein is CASSIPRGKGMNTEAFF. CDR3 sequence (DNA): TGTGCCAGTAGTATTCCAAGGGGCAAAGGGATGAACACTGAAGCTTTCTTT.